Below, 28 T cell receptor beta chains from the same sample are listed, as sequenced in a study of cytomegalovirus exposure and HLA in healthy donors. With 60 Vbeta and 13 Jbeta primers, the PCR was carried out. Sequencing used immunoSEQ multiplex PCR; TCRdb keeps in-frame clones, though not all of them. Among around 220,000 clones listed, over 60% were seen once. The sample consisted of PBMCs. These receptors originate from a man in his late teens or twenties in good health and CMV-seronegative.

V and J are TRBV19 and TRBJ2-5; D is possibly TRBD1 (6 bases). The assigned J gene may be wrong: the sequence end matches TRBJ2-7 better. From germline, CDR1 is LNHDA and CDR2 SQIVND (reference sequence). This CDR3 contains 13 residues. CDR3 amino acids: CASSLDSTYEQYF. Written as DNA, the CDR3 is TGTGCCAGTAGCCTGGACAGTACCTACGAGCAGTACTTC.

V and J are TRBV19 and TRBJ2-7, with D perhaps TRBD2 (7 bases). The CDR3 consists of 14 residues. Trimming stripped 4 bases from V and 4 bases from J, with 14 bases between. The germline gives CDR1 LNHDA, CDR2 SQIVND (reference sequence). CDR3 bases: TGTGCCAGTAGTAGGGGGGGGGCCGATTACGAGCAGTACTTC. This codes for CASSRGGADYEQYF.

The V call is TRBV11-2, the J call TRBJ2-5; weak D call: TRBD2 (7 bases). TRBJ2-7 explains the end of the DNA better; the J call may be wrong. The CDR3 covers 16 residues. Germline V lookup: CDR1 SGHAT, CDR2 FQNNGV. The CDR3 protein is CASSKLGAGAHYEQYF. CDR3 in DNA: TGTGCCAGCAGCAAATTAGGGGCGGGGGCCCACTACGAGCAGTACTTC.

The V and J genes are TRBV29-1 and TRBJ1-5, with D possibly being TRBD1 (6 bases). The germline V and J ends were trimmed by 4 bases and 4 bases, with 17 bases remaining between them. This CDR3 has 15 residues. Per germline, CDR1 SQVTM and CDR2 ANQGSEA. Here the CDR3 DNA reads TGCAGCGTTGTCGAGGACAGCTTCTATAATCAGCCCCAGCATTTT. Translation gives CSVVEDSFYNQPQHF. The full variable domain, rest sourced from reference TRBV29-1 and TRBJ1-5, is SAVISQKPSRDICQRGTSLTIQCQVDSQVTMMFWYRQQPGQSLTLIATANQGSEATYESGFVIDKFPISRPNLTFSTLTVSNMSPEDSSIYLCSVVEDSFYNQPQHFGDGTRLSIL.

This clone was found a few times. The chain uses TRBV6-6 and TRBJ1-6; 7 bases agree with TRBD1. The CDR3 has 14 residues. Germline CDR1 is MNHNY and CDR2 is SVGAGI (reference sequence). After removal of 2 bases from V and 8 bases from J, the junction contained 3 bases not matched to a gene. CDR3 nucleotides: TGTGCCAGCAGTTACGGGACAGAGGATTCACCCCTCCACTTT. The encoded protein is CASSYGTEDSPLHF.

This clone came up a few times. In DNA form, the CDR3 reads TGTGCCAGCCGGGGGACTAGCGGGGGTGACCTTACTTACGAGCAGTACTTC. Protein: CASRGTSGGDLTYEQYF. This sequence joins TRBV11-2 and TRBJ2-7; TRBD2 aligns across 14 bases. J lost 4 bases, V lost 8 bases, and 13 bases had no gene match. Germline V gene lookup returns CDR1 SGHAT and CDR2 FQNNGV. The CDR3 contains 17 residues.

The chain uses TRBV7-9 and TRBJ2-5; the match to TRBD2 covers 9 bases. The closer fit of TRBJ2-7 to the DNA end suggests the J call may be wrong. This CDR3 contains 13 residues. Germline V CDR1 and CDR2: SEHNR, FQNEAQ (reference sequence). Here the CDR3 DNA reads TGTGCCAGCAGCTTAGCGACTAGCGGCGAGCAGTACTTC. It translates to CASSLATSGEQYF.

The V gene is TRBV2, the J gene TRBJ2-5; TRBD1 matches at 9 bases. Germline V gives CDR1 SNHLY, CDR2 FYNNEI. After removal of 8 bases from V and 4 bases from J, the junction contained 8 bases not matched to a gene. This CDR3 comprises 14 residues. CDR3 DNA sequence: TGTGCCAGCGAACCCCTGACAGGGGGAGAGACCCAGTACTTC. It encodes CASEPLTGGETQYF.

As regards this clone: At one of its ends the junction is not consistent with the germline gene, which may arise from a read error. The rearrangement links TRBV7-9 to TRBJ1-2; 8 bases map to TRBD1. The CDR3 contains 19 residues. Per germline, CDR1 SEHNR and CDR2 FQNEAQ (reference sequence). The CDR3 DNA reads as TGTTCCAGCAGCTTAGGGTTATGGACAGGGACGAAGAAGAACTATGGCTACACCTTC. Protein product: CSSSLGLWTGTKKNYGYTF.

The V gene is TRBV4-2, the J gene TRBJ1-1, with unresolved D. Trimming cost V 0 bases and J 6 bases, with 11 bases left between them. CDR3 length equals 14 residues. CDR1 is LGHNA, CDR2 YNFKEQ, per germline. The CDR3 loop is CASSQEQLVSEAFF. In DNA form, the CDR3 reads TGTGCCAGCAGCCAAGAACAGCTCGTCTCTGAAGCTTTCTTT.

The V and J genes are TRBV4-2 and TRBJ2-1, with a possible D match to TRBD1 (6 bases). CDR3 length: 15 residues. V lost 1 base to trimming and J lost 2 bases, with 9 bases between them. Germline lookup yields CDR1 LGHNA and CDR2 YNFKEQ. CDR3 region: CASSQGQAAYNEQFF. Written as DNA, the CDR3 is TGTGCCAGCAGCCAAGGACAGGCCGCCTACAATGAGCAGTTCTTC.

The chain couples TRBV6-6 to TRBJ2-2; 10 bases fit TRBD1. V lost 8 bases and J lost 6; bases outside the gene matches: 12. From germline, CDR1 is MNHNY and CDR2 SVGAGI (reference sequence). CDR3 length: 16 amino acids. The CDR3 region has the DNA TGTGCCAGCCAAACCCCGGGACAGGGGAGCGCCGGGGAGCTGTTTTTT. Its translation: CASQTPGQGSAGELFF.

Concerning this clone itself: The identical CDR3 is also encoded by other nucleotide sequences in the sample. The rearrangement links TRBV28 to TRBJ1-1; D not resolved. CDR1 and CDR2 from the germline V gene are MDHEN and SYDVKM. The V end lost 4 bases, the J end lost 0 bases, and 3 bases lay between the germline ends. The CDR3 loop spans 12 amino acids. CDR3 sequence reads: CASSSVNTEAFF. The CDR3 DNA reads TGTGCCAGCAGTTCAGTGAACACTGAAGCTTTCTTT.

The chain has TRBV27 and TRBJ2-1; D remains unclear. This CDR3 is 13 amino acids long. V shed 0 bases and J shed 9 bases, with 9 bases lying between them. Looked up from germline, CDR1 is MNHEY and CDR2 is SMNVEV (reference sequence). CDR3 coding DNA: TGTGCCAGCAGTTTATCAACCGAGGCTGAGCAGTTCTTC. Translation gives CASSLSTEAEQFF.

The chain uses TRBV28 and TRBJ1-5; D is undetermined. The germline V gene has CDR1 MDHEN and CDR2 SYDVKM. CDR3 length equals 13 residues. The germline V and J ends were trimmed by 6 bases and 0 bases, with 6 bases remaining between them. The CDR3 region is CASRFYSNQPQHF. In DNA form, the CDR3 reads TGTGCCAGCAGGTTCTATAGCAATCAGCCCCAGCATTTT.

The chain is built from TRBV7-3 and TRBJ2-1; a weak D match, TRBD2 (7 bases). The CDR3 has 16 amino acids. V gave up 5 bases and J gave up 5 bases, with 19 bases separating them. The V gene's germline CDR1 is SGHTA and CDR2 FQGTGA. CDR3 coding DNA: TGTGCCAGCAGCGTATTAAAGGGGGGGGATCACAATGAGCAGTTCTTC. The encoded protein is CASSVLKGGDHNEQFF.

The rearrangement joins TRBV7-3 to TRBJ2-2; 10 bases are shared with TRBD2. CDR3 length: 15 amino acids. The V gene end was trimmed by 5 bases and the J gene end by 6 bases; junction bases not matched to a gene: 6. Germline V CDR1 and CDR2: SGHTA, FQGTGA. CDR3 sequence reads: CASSPRTSGPGELFF. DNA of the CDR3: TGTGCCAGCAGCCCTCGGACTAGCGGTCCCGGGGAGCTGTTTTTT.

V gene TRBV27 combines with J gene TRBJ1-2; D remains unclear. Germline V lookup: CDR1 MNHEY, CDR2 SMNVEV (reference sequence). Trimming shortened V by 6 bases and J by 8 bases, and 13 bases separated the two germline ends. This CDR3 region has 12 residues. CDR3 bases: TGTGCCAGCAGATCAAACGACATCGGCTACACCTTC. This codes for CASRSNDIGYTF.

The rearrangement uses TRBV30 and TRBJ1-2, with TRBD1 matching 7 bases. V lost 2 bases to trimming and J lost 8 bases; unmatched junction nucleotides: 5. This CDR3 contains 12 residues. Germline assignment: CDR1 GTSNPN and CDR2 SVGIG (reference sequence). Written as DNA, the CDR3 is TGTGCCTGGAGTCCGGGACAGCCGGGCTACACCTTC. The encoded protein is CAWSPGQPGYTF.

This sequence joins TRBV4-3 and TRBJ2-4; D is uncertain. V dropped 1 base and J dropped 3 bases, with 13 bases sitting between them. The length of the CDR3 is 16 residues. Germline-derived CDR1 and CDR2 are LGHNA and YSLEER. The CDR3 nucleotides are TGCGCCAGCAGCCAAGGTTTTGGGTCGGGCAAAAACATTCAGTACTTC. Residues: CASSQGFGSGKNIQYF.

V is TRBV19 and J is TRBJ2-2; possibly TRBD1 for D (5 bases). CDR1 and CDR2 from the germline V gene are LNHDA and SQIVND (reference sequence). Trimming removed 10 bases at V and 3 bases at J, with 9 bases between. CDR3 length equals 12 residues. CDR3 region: CATTDDTGELFF. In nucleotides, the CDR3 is TGTGCCACGACAGATGACACCGGGGAGCTGTTTTTT.

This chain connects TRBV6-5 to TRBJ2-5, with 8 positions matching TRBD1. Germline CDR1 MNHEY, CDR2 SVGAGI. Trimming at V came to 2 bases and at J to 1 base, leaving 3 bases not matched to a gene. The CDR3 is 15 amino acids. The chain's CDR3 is CASSYDDRGQETQYF. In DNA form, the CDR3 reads TGTGCCAGCAGTTACGATGACAGGGGCCAAGAGACCCAGTACTTC.

CDR3 sequence reads: CASSIAAGGQETQYF. The CDR3 DNA follows: TGTGCCAGTAGTATAGCTGCGGGAGGGCAAGAGACCCAGTACTTC. V and J are TRBV19 and TRBJ2-5, with 9 bases that match TRBD2. Germline CDR1 is LNHDA and CDR2 is SQIVND (reference sequence). The CDR3 has 15 amino acids. The junction had 2 bases not matched to a gene; V was cut back by 1 base and J by 2 bases.

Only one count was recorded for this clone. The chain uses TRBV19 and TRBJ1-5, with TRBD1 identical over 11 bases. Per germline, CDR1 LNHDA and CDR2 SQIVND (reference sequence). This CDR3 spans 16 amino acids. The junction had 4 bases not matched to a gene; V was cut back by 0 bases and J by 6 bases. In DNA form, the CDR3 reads TGTGCCAGTAGTATAGAAGGGGGACAGGGGGGTCAGCCCCAGCATTTT. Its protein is CASSIEGGQGGQPQHF.

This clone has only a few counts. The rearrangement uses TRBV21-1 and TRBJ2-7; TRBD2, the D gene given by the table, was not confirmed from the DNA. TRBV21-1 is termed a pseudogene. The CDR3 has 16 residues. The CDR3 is CASSKDGGESSYEQYF. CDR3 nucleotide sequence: TGTGCCAGCAGCAAAGATGGGGGGGAAAGCTCCTACGAGCAGTACTTC.

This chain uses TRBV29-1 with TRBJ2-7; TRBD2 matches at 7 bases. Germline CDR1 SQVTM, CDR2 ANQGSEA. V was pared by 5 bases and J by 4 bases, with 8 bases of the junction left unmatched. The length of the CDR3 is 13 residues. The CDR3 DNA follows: TGCAGCGTTCTGTGGCTAGCGGAATACGAGCAGTACTTC. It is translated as CSVLWLAEYEQYF.

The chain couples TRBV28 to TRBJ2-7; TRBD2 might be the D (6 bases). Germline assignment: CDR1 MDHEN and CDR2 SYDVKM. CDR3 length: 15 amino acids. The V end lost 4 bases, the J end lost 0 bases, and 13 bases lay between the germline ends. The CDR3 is CASSSPASDSYEQYF. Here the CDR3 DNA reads TGTGCCAGCAGTTCCCCCGCTAGCGACTCCTACGAGCAGTACTTC.

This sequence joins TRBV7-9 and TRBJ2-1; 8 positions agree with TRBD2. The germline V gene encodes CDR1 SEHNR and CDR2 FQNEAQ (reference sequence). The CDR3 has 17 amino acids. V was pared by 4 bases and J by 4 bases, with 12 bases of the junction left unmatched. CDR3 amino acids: CASSSDWTGRGYNEQFF. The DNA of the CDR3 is TGTGCCAGCAGCTCCGACTGGACCGGGAGGGGATACAATGAGCAGTTCTTC.